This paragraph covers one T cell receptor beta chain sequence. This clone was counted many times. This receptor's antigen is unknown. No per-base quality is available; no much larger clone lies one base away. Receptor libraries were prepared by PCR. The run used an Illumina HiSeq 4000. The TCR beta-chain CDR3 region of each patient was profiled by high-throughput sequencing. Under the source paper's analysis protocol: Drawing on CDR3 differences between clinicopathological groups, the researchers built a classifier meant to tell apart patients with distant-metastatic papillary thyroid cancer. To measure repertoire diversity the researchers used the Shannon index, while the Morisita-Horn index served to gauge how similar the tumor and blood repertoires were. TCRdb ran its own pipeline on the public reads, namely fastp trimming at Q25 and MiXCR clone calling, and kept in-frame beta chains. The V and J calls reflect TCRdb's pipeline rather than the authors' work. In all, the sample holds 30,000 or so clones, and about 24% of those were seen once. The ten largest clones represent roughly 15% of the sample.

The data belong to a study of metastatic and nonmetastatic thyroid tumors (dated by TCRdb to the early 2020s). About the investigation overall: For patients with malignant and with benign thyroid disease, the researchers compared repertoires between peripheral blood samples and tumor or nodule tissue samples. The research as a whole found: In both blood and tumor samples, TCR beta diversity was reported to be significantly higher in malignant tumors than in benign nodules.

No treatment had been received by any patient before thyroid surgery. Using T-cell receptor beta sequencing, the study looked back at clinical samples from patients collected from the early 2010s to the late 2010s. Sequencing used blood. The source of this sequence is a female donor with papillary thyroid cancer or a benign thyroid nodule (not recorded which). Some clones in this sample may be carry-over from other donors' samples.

The CDR3 in this case is CASSPQQGEQFF. The bases read TGTGCCAGCTCACCACAGCAGGGTGAGCAGTTCTTC. The sequence joins TRBV18 to TRBJ2-1; possibly the D gene is TRBD1, per 5 matching bases. Per the germline V gene, KGHSH is the CDR1 and LQKENI is the CDR2. V and J are truncated by 1 base and 9 bases respectively, leaving an intervening sequence of 7 bases. Inclusive of the bounding cysteine and phenylalanine, the CDR3 is 12 residues long. Only CDR3 DNA is held: 36 bases, read in frame from base 1.